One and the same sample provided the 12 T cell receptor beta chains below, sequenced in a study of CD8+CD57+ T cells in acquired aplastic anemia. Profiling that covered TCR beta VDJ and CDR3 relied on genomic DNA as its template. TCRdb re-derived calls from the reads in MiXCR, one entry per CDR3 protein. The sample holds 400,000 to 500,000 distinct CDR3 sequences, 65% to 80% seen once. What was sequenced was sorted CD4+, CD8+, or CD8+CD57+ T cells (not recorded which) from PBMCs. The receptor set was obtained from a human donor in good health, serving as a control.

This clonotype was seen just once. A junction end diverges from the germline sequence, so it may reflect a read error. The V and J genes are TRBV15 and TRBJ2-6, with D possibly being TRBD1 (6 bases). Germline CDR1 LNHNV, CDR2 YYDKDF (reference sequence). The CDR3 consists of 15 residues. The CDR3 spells CATSRDICRDNALNF. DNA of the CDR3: TGTGCCACCAGCAGAGACATCTGCCGGGACAACGCCCTGAATTTC.

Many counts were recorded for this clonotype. CDR3 coding DNA: TGCAGTGCGAAGGGACAGAACAATCAGCCCCAGCATTTT. Translation: CSAKGQNNQPQHF. The gene calls are TRBV20-1 and TRBJ1-5; the match to TRBD1 covers 7 bases. Trimming removed 6 bases from V and 3 bases from J; junction bases left unmatched: 5. The length of the CDR3 is 13 residues. Looked up from germline, CDR1 is DFQATT and CDR2 is SNEGSKA (reference sequence).

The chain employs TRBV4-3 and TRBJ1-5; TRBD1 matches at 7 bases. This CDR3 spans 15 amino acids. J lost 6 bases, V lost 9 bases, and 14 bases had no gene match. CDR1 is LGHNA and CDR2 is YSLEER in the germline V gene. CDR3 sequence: CARSLGGAGGQPQHF. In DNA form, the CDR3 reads TGCGCCAGAAGTTTAGGTGGGGCAGGGGGTCAGCCCCAGCATTTT.

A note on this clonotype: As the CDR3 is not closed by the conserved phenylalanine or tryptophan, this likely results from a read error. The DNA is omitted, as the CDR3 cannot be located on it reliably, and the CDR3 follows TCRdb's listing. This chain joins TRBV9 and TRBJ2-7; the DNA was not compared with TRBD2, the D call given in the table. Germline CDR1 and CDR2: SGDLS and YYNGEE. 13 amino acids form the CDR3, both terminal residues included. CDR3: CASSPAGLAGPGA.

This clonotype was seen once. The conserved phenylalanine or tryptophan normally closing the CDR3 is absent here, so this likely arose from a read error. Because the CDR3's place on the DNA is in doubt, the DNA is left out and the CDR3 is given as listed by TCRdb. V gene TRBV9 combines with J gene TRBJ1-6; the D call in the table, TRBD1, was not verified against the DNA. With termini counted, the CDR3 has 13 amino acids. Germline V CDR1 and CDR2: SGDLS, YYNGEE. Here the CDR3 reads CASSEQARGPPRV.

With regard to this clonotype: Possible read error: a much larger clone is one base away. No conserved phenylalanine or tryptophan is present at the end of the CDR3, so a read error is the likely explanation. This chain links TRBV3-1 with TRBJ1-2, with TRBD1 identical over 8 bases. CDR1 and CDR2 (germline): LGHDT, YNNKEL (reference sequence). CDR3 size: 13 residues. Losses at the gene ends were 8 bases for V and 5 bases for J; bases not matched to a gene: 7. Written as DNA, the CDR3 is TGTGCCAGCTCGGGACAGGACAATTATGGCTACACCTCC. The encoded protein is CASSGQDNYGYTS.

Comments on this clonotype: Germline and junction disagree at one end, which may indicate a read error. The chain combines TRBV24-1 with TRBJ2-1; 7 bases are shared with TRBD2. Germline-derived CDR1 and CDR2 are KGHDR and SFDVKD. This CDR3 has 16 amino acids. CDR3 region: CASSSQAGPSYNEQGF. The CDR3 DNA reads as TGTGCCAGCAGCTCACAAGCGGGGCCCTCCTACAATGAGCAGGGCTTC.

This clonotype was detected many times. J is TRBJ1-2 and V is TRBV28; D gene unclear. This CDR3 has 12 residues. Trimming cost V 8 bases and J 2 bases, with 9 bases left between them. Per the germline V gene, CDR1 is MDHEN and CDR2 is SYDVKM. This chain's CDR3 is CASRGRNYGYTF. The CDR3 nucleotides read TGTGCCAGCCGGGGAAGGAACTATGGCTACACCTTC.

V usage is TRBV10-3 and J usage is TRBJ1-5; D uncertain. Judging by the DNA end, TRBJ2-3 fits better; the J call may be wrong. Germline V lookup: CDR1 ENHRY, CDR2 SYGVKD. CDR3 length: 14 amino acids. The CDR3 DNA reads TGTGCCATCAGTGAGTCCACTACCGGTCATACGCAGTATTTT. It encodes CAISESTTGHTQYF.

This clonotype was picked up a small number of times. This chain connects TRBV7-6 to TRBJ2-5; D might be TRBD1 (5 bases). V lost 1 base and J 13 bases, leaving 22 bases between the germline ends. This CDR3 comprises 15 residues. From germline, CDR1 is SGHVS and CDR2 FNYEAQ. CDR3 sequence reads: CASSLGQPGANVLYF. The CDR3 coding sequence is TGTGCCAGCAGCTTAGGGCAGCCTGGGGCCAACGTCCTGTACTTC.

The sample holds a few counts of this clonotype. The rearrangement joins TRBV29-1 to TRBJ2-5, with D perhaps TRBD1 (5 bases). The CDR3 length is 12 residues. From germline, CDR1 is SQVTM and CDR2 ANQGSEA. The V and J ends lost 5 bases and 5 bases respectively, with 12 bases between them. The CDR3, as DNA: TGCAGCGTTTCCCAGGGTGGGGAGACCCAGTACTTC. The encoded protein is CSVSQGGETQYF.

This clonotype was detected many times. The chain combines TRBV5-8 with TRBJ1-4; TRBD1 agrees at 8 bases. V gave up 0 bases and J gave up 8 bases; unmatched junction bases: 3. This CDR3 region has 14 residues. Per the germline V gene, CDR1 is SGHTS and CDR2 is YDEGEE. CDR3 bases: TGTGCCAGCAGCTTGGTGGACAGGGCGGAAAAACTGTTTTTT. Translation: CASSLVDRAEKLFF. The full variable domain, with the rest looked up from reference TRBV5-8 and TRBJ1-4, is EAGVTQSPTHLIKTRGQQATLRCSPISGHTSVYWYQQALGLGLQFLLWYDEGEERNRGNFPPRFSGRQFPNYSSELNVNALELEDSALYLCASSLVDRAEKLFFGSGTQLSVL.